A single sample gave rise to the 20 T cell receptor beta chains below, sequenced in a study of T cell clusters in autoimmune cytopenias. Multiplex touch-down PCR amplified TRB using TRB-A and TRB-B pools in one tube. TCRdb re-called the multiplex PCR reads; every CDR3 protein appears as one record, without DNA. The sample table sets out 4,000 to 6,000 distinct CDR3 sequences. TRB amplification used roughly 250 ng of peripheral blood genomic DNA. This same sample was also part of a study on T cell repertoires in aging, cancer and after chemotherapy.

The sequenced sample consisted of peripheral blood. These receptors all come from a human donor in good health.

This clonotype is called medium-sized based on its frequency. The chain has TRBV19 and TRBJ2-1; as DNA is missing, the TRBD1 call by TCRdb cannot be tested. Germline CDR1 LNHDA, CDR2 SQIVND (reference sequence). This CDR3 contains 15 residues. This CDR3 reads CASSIQGSSYNEQFF.

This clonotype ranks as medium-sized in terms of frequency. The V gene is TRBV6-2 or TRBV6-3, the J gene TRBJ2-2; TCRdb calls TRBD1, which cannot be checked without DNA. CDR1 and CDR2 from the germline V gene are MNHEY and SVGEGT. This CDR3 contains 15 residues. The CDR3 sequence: CASSLRVIDTGELFF.

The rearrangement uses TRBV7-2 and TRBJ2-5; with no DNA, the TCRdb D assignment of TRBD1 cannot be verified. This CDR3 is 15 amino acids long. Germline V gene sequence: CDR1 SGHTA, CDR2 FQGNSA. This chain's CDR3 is CASRPGRMYQETQYF.

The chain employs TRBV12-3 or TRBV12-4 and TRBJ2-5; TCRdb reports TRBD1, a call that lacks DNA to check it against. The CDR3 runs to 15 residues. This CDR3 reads CASSKDSVHQETQYF.

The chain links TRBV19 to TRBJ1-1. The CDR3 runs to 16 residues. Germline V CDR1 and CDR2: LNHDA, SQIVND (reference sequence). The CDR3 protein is CASSLGTVGMNTEAFF. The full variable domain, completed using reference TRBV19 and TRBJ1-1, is DGGITQSPKYLFRKEGQNVTLSCEQNLNHDAMYWYRQDPGQGLRLIYYSQIVNDFQKGDIAEGYSVSREKKESFPLTVTSAQKNPTAFYLCASSLGTVGMNTEAFFGQGTRLTVV.

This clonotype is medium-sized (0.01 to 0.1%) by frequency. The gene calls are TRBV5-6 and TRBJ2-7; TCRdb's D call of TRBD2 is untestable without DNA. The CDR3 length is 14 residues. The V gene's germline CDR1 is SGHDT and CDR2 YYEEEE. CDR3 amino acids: CASSLDGSPIEQYF.

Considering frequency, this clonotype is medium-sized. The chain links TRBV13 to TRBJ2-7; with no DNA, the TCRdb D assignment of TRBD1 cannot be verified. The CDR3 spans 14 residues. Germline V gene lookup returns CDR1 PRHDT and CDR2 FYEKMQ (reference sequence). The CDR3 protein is CASSLTEGTDEQYF.

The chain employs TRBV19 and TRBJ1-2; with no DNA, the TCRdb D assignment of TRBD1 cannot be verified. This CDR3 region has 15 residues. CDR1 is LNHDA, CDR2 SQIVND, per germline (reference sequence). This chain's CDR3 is CASSFGQGRTYGYTF.

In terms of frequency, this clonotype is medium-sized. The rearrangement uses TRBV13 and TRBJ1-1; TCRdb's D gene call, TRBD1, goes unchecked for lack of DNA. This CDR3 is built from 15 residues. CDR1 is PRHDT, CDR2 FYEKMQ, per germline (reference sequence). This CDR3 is CASSREHLLRTEAFF.

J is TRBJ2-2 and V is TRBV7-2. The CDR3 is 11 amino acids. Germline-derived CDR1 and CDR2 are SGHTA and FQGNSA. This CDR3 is CASSLHGELFF.

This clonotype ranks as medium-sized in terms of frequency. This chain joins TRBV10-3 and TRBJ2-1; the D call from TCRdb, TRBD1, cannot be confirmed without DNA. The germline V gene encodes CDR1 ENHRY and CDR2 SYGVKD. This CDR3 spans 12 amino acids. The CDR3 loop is CAISPTGDEQFF.

CDR3 region: CASTRTPNLQETQYF. The rearrangement joins TRBV27 to TRBJ2-5; the TCRdb call, TRBD1, lacks DNA for checking. The CDR3 covers 15 residues. Per germline, CDR1 MNHEY and CDR2 SMNVEV (reference sequence).

CDR3 residues: CASSLTGTGGYGYTF. The gene calls are TRBV7-2 and TRBJ1-2; TCRdb picks TRBD1, but there is no DNA to check that call. Germline V lookup: CDR1 SGHTA, CDR2 FQGNSA. The CDR3 covers 15 residues. The whole variable domain, filled in from reference TRBV7-2 and TRBJ1-2, reads GAGVSQSPSNKVTEKGKDVELRCDPISGHTALYWYRQSLGQGLEFLIYFQGNSAPDKSGLPSDRFSAERTGGSVSTLTIQRTQQEDSAVYLCASSLTGTGGYGYTFGSGTRLTVV.

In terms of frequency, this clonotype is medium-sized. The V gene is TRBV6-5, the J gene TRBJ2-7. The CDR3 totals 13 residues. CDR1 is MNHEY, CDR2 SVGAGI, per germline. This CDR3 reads CASSASIVSQQYF.

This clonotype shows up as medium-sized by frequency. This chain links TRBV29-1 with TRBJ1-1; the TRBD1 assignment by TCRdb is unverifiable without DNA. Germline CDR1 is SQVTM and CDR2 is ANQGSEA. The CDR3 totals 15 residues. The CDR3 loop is CSVGYRTGPNTEAFF.

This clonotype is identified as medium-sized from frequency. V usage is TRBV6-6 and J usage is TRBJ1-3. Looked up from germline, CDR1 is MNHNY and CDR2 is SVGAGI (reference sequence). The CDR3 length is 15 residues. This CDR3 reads CASSYLPDSGNTIYF.

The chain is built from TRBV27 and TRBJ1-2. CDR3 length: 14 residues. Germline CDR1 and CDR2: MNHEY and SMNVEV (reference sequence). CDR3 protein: CASSLGRRNYGYTF.

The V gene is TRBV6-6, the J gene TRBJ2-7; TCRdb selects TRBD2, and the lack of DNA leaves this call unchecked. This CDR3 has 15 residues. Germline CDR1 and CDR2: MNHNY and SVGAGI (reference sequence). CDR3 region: CASSYIAGDSYEPYF.

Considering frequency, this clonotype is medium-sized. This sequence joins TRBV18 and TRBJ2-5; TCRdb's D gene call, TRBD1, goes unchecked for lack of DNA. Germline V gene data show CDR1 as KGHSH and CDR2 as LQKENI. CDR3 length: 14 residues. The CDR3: CASSPRDRGETQYF.

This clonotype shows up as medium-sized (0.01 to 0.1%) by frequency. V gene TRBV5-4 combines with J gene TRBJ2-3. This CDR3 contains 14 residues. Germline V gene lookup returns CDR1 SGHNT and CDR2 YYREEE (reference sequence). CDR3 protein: CASSLAVAEVTQYF.